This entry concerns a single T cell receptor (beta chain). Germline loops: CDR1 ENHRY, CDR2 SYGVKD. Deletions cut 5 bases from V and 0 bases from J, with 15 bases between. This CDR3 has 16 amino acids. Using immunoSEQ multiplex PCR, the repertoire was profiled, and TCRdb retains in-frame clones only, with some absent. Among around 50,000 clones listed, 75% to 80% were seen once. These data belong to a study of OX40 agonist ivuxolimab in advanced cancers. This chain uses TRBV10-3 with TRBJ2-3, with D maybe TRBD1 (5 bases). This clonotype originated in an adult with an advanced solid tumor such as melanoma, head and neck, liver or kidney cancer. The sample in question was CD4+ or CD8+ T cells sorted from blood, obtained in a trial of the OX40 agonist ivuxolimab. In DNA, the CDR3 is TGTGCCATCAGTTCTAGACAGAGACCTAGCACAGATACGCAGTATTTT. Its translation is CAISSRQRPSTDTQYF.